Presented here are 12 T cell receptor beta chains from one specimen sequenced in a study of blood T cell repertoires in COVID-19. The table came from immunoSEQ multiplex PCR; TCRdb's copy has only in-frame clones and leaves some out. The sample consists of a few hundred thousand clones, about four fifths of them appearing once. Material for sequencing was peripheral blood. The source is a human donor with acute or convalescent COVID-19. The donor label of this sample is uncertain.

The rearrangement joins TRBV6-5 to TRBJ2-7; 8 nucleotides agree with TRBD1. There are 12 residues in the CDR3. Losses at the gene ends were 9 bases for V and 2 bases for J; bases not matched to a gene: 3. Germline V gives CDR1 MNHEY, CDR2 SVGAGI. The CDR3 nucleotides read TGTGCCAGTCGGGACAGGACCTACGAGCAGTACTTC. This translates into CASRDRTYEQYF.

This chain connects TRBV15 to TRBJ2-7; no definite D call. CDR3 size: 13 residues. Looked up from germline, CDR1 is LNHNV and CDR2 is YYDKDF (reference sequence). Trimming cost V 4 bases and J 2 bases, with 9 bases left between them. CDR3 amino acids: CATSILRTYEQYF. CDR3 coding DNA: TGTGCCACCAGCATCCTCAGGACCTACGAGCAGTACTTC.

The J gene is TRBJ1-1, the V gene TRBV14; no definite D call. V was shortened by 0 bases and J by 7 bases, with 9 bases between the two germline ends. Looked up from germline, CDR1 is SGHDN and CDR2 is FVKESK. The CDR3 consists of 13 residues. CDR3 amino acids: CASSQDLRGEAFF. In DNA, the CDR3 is TGTGCCAGCAGCCAAGATCTGCGGGGTGAAGCTTTCTTT.

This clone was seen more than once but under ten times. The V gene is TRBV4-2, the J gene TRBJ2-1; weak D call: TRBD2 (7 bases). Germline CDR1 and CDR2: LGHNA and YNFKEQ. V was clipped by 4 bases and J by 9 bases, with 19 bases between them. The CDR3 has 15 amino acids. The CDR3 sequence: CASSLTSAGRGEQFF. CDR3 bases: TGTGCCAGCAGCCTCACTAGCGCCGGCAGGGGTGAGCAGTTCTTC.

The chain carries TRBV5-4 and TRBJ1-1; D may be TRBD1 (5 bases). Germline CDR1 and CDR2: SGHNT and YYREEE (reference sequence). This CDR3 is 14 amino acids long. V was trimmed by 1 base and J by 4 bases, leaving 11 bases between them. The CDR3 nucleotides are TGTGCCAGCAGCTTGCGGGGGGAGGGCACTGAAGCTTTCTTT. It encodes CASSLRGEGTEAFF. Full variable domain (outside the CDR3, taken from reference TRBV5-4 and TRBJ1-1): ETGVTQSPTHLIKTRGQQVTLRCSSQSGHNTVSWYQQALGQGPQFIFQYYREEENGRGNFPPRFSGLQFPNYSSELNVNALELDDSALYLCASSLRGEGTEAFFGQGTRLTVV.

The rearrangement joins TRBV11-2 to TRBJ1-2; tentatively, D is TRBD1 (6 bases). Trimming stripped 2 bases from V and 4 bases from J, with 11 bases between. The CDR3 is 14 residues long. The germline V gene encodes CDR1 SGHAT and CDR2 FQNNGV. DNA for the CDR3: TGTGCCAGCAGCTTACAGGGGACCCTCTATGGCTACACCTTC. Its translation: CASSLQGTLYGYTF.

The CDR3 reads CASSTGGTPLHF. The CDR3 DNA is TGTGCCAGCAGTACAGGGGGGACACCCCTCCACTTT. The rearrangement joins TRBV6-6 to TRBJ1-6; 8 bases line up with TRBD1. The CDR3 sequence is 12 residues long. The junction had 2 bases not matched to a gene; V was cut back by 5 bases and J by 11 bases. Germline-derived CDR1 and CDR2 are MNHNY and SVGAGI (reference sequence).

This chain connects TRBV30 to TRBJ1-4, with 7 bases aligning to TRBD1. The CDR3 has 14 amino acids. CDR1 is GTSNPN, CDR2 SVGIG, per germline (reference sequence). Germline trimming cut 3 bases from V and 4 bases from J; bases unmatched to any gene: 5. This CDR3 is CAWSGQDSNEKLFF. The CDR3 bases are TGTGCCTGGAGCGGACAGGACAGTAATGAAAAACTGTTTTTT. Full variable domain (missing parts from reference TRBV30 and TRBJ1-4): SQTIHQWPATLVQPVGSPLSLECTVEGTSNPNLYWYRQAAGRGLQLLFYSVGIGQISSEVPQNLSASRPQDRQFILSSKKLLLSDSGFYLCAWSGQDSNEKLFFGSGTQLSVL.

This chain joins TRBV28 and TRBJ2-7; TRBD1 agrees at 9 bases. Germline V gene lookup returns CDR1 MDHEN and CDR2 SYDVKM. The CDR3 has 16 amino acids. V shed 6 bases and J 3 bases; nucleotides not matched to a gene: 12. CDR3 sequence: CASSTSRTGAVYEQYF. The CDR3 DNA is TGTGCCAGCAGCACATCTCGGACAGGGGCGGTCTACGAGCAGTACTTC.

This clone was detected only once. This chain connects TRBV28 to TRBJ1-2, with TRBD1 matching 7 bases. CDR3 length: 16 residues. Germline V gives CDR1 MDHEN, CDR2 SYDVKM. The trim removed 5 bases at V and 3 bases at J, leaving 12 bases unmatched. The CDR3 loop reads CASSRKNPGTDYGYTF. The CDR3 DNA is TGTGCCAGCAGTAGAAAAAACCCCGGGACAGACTATGGCTACACCTTC.

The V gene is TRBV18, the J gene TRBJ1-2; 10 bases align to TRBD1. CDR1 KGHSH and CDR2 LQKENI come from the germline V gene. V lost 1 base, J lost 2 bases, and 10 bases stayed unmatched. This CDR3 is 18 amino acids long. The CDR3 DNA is TGTGCCAGCTCACCACGCAGCCGGGACAGGGGCGACAACTATGGCTACACCTTC. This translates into CASSPRSRDRGDNYGYTF.

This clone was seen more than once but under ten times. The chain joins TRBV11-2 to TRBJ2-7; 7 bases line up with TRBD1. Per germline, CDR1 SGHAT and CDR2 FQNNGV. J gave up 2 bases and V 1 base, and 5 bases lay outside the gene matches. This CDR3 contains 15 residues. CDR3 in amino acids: CASSLGSGGTYEQYF. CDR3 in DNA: TGTGCCAGCAGCTTAGGTTCAGGGGGTACCTACGAGCAGTACTTC.